The 9 T cell receptor beta chains presented below share a single source sample, sequenced in a study of control samples from healthy donors and cancer patients. TCRdb's table, derived via immunoSEQ multiplex PCR, lists solely in-frame clones and lacks some. The sample holds under 450,000 clones; about 93% are singletons and the top ten take more than 6%. Sequencing was performed on PBMCs. These receptors came from a man between 40 and 49 years old with head and neck cancer.

V and J are TRBV21-1 and TRBJ2-1; the table's D call of TRBD2 was not tested on the DNA. TRBV21-1 is a pseudogene segment. The CDR3 has 18 residues. The CDR3 DNA reads TGTGCCAGCAGCAAAGTTGGGGGGTCGGCTAGCGGGAACAATGAGCAGTTCTTC. It specifies CASSKVGGSASGNNEQFF.

The chain is built from TRBV30 and TRBJ2-2, with D uncertain. Per germline, CDR1 GTSNPN and CDR2 SVGIG (reference sequence). The germline V and J ends were trimmed by 2 bases and 5 bases, with 18 bases remaining between them. This CDR3 is 16 amino acids long. This CDR3 is CAWSFSFGEGTGELFF. CDR3 bases: TGTGCCTGGAGTTTCTCATTCGGCGAAGGGACCGGGGAGCTGTTTTTT.

The V gene is TRBV7-2, the J gene TRBJ2-7; 8 positions agree with TRBD1. Germline-derived CDR1 and CDR2 are SGHTA and FQGNSA. J was trimmed by 1 base and V by 2 bases; bases with no gene match: 4. CDR3 length: 15 residues. Here the CDR3 DNA reads TGTGCCAGCAGCTTATATGGGACAGGTTCCTACGAGCAGTACTTC. It yields the protein CASSLYGTGSYEQYF.

A single count supports this clone. The gene calls are TRBV27 and TRBJ1-2, with 12 bases lining up with TRBD1. The V segment lost 5 bases and the J segment 2 bases; nucleotides outside the gene matches: 3. The CDR3 spans 15 residues. Germline V gene sequence: CDR1 MNHEY, CDR2 SMNVEV (reference sequence). CDR3 nucleotides: TGTGCCAGCAGTGGGACAGGGGGCAGGAACTATGGCTACACCTTC. This gives the protein CASSGTGGRNYGYTF.

This clone was seen once. The V gene is TRBV2, the J gene TRBJ2-3; 9 nucleotides match TRBD2. Germline lookup yields CDR1 SNHLY and CDR2 FYNNEI. The CDR3 has 14 residues. The V gene end was trimmed by 4 bases and the J gene end by 6 bases; junction bases not matched to a gene: 5. DNA for the CDR3: TGTGCCAGCAGTGTTTTTGCGGGGGGGGATACGCAGTATTTT. Its protein is CASSVFAGGDTQYF.

The V gene is TRBV25-1, the J gene TRBJ1-1; D unresolved. V was pared by 4 bases and J by 1 base, with 7 bases between. CDR1 and CDR2 from the germline V gene are MGHDK and SYGVNS. CDR3 length: 13 residues. The CDR3 coding sequence is TGTGCCAGCAGTGTAATGAGGAACACTGAAGCTTTCTTT. This gives the protein CASSVMRNTEAFF.

The gene calls are TRBV28 and TRBJ1-1; perhaps TRBD1 as D (5 bases). V shed 4 bases and J shed 9 bases, with 18 bases lying between them. The CDR3 length is 14 residues. Germline CDR1 reads MDHEN; CDR2 reads SYDVKM. The CDR3 DNA reads TGTGCCAGCAGTTCGGGGGAACAGACTCGTAAAGCTTTCTTT. Protein: CASSSGEQTRKAFF.

This sequence joins TRBV6-1 and TRBJ2-7; D is perhaps TRBD1 (6 bases). Germline V gene sequence: CDR1 MNHNS, CDR2 SASEGT. V dropped 3 bases and J dropped 9 bases, with 9 bases sitting between them. CDR3 length: 11 amino acids. This chain's CDR3 is CASSETGLQYF. The DNA for the CDR3 is TGTGCCAGCAGTGAGACAGGATTGCAGTACTTC.

This clone has just one count. The rearrangement uses TRBV7-9 and TRBJ1-2; TRBD1 matches 7 bases. J was trimmed by 4 bases and V by 6 bases; bases with no gene match: 5. This CDR3 comprises 13 residues. CDR1 is SEHNR and CDR2 is FQNEAQ in the germline V gene (reference sequence). CDR3 loop: CASRPTGAYGYTF. The CDR3 region has the DNA TGTGCCAGCAGACCTACAGGGGCCTATGGCTACACCTTC.